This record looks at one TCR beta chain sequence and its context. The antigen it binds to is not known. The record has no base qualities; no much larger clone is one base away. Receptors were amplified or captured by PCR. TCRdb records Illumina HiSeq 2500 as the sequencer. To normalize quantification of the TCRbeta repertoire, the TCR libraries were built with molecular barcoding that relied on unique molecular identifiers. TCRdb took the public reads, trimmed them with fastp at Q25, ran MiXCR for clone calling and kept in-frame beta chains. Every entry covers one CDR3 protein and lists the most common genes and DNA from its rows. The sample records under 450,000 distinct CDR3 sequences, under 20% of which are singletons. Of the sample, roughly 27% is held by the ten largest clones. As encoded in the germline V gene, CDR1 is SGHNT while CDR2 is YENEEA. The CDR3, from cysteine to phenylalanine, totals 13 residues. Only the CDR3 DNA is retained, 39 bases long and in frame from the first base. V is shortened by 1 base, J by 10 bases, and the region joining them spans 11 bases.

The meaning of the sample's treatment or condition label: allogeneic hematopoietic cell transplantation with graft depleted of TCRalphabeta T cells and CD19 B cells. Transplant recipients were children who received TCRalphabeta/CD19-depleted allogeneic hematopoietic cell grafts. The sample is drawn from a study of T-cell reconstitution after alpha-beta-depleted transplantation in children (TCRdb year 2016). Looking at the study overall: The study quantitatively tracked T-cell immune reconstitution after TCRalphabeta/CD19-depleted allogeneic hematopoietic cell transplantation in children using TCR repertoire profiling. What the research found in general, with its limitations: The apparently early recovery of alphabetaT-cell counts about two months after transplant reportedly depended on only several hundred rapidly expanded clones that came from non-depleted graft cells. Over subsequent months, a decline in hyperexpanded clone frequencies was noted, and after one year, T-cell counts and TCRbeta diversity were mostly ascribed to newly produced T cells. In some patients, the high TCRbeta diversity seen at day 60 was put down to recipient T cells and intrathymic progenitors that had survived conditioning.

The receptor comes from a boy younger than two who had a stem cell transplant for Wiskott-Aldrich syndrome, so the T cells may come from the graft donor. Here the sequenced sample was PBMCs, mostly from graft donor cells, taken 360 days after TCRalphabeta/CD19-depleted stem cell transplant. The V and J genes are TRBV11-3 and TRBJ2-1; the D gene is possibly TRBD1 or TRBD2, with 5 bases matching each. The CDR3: CASSLVRDGEQFF. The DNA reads TGTGCCAGCAGCTTAGTTAGGGACGGCGAGCAGTTCTTC.